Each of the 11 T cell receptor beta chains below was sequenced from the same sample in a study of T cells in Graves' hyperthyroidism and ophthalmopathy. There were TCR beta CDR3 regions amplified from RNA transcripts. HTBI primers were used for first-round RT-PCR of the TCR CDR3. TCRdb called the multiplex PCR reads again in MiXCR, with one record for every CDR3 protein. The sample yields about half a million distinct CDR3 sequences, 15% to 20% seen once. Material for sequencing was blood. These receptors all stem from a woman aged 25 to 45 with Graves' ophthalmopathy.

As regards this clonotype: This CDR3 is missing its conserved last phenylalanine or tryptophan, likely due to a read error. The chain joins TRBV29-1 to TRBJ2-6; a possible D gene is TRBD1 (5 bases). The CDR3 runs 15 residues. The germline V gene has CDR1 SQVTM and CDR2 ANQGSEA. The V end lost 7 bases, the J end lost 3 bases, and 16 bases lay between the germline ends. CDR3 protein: CSAVGARSGANVLTL. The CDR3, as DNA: TGCAGCGCTGTTGGGGCGAGAAGTGGGGCCAACGTCCTGACTCTC.

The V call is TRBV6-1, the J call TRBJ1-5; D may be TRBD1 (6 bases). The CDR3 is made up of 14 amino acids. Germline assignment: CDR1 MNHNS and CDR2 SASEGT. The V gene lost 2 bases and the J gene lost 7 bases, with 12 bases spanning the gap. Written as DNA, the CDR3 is TGTGCCAGCAGTGAAAGTGGGGGGCGGCAGCCCCAGCATTTT. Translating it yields CASSESGGRQPQHF.

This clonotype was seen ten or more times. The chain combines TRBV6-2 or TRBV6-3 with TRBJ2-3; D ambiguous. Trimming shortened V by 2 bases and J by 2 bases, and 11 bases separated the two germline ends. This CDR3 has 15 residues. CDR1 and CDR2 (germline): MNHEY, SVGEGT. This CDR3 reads CASSYLDRNTDTQYF. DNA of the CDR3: TGTGCCAGCAGTTACCTAGACCGAAACACAGATACGCAGTATTTT.

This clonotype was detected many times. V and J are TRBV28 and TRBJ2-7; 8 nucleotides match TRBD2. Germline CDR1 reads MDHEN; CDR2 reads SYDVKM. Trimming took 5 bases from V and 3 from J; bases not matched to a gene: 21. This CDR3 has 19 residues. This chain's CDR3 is CASSPAGSSGRAHYYEQYF. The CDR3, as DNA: TGTGCCAGCAGTCCAGCTGGGTCCAGCGGGAGAGCACACTACTACGAGCAGTACTTC.

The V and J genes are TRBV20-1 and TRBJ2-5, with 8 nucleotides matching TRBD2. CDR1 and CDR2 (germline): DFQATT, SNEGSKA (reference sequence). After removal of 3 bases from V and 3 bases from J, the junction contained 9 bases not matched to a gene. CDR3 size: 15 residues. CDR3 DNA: TGCAGTGCTAGGGTTGCGGGAGGAACAAAAGAGACCCAGTACTTC. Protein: CSARVAGGTKETQYF.

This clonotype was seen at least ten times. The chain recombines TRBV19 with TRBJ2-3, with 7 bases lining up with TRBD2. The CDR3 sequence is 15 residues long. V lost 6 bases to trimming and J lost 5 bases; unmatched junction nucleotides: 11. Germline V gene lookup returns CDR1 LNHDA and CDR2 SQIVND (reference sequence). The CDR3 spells CASSIRSGSKDTQYF. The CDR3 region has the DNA TGTGCCAGTAGCATTCGTAGCGGGTCTAAAGATACGCAGTATTTT. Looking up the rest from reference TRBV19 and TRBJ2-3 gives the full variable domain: DGGITQSPKYLFRKEGQNVTLSCEQNLNHDAMYWYRQDPGQGLRLIYYSQIVNDFQKGDIAEGYSVSREKKESFPLTVTSAQKNPTAFYLCASSIRSGSKDTQYFGPGTRLTVL.

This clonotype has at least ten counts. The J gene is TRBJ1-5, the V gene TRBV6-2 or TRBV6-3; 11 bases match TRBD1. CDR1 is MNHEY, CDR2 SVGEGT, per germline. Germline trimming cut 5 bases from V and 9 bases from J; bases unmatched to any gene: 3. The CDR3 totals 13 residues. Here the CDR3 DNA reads TGTGCCAGCAGTGGACAGGGGGCAAGGCCCCAGCATTTT. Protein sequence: CASSGQGARPQHF.

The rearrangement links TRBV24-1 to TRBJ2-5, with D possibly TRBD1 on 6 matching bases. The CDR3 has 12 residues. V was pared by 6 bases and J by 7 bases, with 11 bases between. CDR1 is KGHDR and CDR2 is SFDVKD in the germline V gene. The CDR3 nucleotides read TGTGCCACCAGTACAGGGTTGGGGACCCAGTACTTC. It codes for CATSTGLGTQYF.

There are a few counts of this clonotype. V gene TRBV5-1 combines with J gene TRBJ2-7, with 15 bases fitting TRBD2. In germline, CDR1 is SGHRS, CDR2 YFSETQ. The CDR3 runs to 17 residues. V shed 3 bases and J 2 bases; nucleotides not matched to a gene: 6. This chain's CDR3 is CASSSGTSGRLAYEQYF. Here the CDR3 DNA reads TGCGCCAGCAGCTCGGGGACTAGCGGGAGGCTAGCCTACGAGCAGTACTTC.

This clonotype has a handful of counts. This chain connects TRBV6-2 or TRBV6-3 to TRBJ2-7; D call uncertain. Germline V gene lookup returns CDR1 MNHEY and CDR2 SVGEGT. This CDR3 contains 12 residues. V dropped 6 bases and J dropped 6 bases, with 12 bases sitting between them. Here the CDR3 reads CASSQDSAEQYF. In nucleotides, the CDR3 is TGTGCCAGCAGCCAAGACTCGGCCGAGCAGTACTTC.

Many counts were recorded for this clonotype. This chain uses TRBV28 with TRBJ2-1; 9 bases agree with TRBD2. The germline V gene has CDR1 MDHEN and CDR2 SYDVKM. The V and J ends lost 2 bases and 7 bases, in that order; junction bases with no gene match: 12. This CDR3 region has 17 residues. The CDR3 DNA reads TGTGCCAGCAGTTTACTAGCAAGCGGGAGGAGTGTGAATGAGCAGTTCTTC. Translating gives CASSLLASGRSVNEQFF.